The clone carrying this T cell receptor (beta chain) was counted many times. The antigen is not known. This CDR3 has 13 amino acids. Trimming removed 5 bases from V and 6 bases from J, with 11 bases in between. Per germline, CDR1 SGHVS and CDR2 FQNEAQ. Amplified TCR beta CDR3 regions derived from RNA transcripts. The TCR CDR3 first-round RT-PCR relied on the HTBI primer set. TCRdb itself ran the multiplex PCR reads through MiXCR, one entry per CDR3 protein. The profile covers some 400,000 distinct CDR3 sequences, with roughly 14% appearing a single time and less than 25% taken by the ten largest. These data are taken from a study of T cells in Graves' hyperthyroidism and ophthalmopathy. General study points: A 13 V-J model separated ophthalmopathy from stable hyperthyroidism.

The chain employs TRBV7-8 and TRBJ1-5; D ambiguous. Input material: blood. The receptor's source is a man aged 30 to 45 with Graves' hyperthyroidism that later progressed to Graves' ophthalmopathy. The CDR3 sequence is CASSPEGAQPQHF. The CDR3 DNA follows: TGTGCCAGCAGCCCAGAAGGAGCTCAGCCCCAGCATTTT.